The sequence of this T cell receptor (beta chain) was determined in a study of blood T cell repertoires in COVID-19 (dated by TCRdb to 2020 to 2022). Context from the whole study: Collaborator samples came from the United States, Italy and Spain and covered acute and convalescent phases of COVID-19. Deeply sampled blood TCRbeta repertoires from subjects exposed to, actively infected with, or recovered from COVID-19 were included in the dataset. The samples were drawn from two sources: the first 160 participants of the ongoing ImmuneRACE study, and 950 to 1,500 subjects contributed by 6 global collaborators. The prospective study material was composed of cDNA or gDNA derived from T cells, B-cell-depleted T cells, or PBMCs. Where available, HLA class I and class II types were taken from metadata supplied by the sample provider and were not determined by assay-based typing. The repertoires were made available in a free public database intended to serve as a resource for research on the immune response to SARS-CoV-2. Sample metadata almost always included a de-identified subject ID, COVID-19 status, age in years and sex.

Each collaborating institution followed its own protocols to collect whole blood in K2EDTA tubes. For TCRbeta analysis, collaborator samples were shipped as frozen whole blood, as isolated PBMCs, or as DNA extracted from either sample type. This clone was recorded once. It has no known antigen specificity. No much larger clone is present one base from it, and per-base qualities are unavailable. Counted from cysteine to phenylalanine, this CDR3 has 15 amino acids. Only CDR3 DNA is held: 45 bases, read in frame from base 1. Relative to germline, V is missing 1 base and J is missing 3 bases, with 3 bases of the junction outside any gene match. CDR1 and CDR2 are read off the germline V gene as MDHEN and SYDVKM. TCRbeta CDR3 regions were amplified from genomic DNA by means of the immunoSEQ Assay, a bias-controlled multiplex PCR. The original pipeline was this. The number of nucleated cells in each sample was estimated from the amplification of reference gene primers within the assay. Sequence reads were collapsed and filtered to measure the absolute abundance of every unique TCRbeta CDR3 rearrangement. For each sample, productive Simpson clonality was calculated as the square root of Simpson's diversity index over productive rearrangements. Here the immuneACCESS table is served through TCRdb, limited to in-frame sequences with V and J called. Missing clones are a known gap in these copies; in checked studies unresolved V genes cover under half, and the rest lacks a known reason. V, J and clone size derive from that table, while D and trimming were established from the DNA sequence. The sample records over 60,000 clones, around nine tenths of which are singletons. The ten largest account for around 13% of the sample.

What the study reported, not specific to this receptor: The quantity of clinical and demographic metadata differed by source and by participant and was supplied without curation.

This receptor was taken from a woman aged 60-70 years with acute or convalescent COVID-19. The sample taken for sequencing was peripheral blood. The chain links TRBV28 with TRBJ1-3, with 7 junctional bases fitting TRBD1. The CDR3 protein is CASSLSGTVGNTIYF. The DNA is as follows: TGTGCCAGCAGTTTATCAGGGACAGTTGGAAACACCATATATTTT.